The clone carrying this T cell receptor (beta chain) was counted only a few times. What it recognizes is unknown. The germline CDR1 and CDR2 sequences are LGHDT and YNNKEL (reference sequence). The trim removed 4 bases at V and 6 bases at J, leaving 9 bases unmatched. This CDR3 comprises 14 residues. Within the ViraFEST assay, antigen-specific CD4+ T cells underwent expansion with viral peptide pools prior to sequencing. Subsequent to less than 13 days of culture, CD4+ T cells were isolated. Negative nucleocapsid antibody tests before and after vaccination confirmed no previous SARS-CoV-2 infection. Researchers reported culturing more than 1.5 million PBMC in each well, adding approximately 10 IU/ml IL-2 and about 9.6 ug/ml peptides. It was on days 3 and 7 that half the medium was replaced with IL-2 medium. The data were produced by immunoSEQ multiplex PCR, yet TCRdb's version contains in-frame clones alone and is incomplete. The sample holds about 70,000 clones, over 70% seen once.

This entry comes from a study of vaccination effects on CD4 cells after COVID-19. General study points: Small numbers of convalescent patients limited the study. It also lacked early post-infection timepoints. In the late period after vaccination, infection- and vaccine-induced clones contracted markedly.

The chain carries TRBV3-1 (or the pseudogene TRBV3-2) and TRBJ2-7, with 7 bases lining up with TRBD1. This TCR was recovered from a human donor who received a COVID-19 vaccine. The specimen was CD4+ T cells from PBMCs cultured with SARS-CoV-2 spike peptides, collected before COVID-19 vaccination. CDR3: CASSLLGQESEQYV. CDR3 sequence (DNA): TGTGCCAGCAGCCTCCTAGGACAGGAAAGCGAGCAGTACGTC.